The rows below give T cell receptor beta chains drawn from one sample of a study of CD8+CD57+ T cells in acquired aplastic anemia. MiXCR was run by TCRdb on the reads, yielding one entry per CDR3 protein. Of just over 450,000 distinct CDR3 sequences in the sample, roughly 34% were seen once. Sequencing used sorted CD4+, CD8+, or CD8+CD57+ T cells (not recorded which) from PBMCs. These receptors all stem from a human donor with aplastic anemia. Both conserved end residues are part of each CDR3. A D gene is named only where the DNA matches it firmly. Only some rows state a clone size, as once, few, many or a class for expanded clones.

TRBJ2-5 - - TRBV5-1 CASSLASFSGRETQYF TGCGCCAGCAGCTTGGCATCTTTCTCAGGGAGGGAGACCCAGTACTTC
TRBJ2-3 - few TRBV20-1 CRGVEGLGTDTQYF TGCAGAGGGGTCGAGGGCCTGGGCACAGATACGCAGTATTTT
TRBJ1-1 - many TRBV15 CATSIKGNTEAFF TGTGCCACCAGCATAAAGGGGAACACTGAAGCTTTCTTT
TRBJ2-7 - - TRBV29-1 CSVSGGGSYEQYF TGCAGCGTATCCGGGGGAGGCTCCTACGAGCAGTACTTC
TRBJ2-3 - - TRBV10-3 CAIRPQTTSDTQYF TGTGCCATCAGGCCGCAAACTACTTCAGATACGCAGTATTTT
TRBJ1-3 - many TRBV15 CATSRGTGLTGNTIYF TGTGCCACCAGCAGAGGTACAGGGCTTACTGGAAACACCATATATTTT
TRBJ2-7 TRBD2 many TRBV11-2 CASSLDSGRAYEQYF TGTGCCAGCAGCCTGGATAGCGGGAGGGCTTACGAGCAGTACTTC
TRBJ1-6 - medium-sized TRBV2 CASTVTGTSNSPLHF TGTGCCAGCACCGTGACCGGGACTAGCAATTCACCCCTCCACTTT
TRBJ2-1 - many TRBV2 CASATSPYNEQFF TGTGCCAGCGCTACTTCCCCCTACAATGAGCAGTTCTTC
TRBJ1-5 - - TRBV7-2 CASSLRVGQPQHF TGTGCCAGCAGCCTACGGGTCGGTCAGCCCCAGCATTTT
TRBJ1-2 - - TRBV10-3 CAIREGLDYGYTF TGTGCCATCAGGGAGGGGTTGGACTATGGCTACACCTTC
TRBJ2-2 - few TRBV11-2 CASSSPAGELFF TGTGCCAGCAGCTCCCCGGCCGGGGAGCTGTTTTTT
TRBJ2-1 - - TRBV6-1 CASSEAGASNEQFF TGTGCCAGCAGTGAGGCAGGGGCTAGCAATGAGCAGTTCTTC
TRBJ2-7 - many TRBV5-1 CASSWGAHEQYF TGCGCCAGCAGCTGGGGGGCCCACGAGCAGTACTTC
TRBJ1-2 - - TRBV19 CASSMWDSGNTF TGTGCCAGTAGTATGTGGGACTCTGGAAACACCTTC
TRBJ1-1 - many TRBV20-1 CSARWTEAFF TGCAGTGCTAGATGGACTGAAGCTTTCTTT
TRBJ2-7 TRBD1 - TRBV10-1 CASRDRDRNYEQYF TGTGCCAGCAGAGACCGGGACAGAAACTACGAGCAGTACTTC
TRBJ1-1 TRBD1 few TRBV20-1 CSAVGTGITEAFF TGCAGTGCTGTCGGGACAGGGATCACTGAAGCTTTCTTT
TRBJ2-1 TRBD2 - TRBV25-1 CASSRPGLAGGFNEQFF TGTGCCAGCAGCCGACCGGGACTAGCGGGGGGGTTCAATGAGCAGTTCTTC
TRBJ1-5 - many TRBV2 CASTRDPEQPQHF TGTGCCAGCACTAGGGACCCGGAGCAGCCCCAGCATTTT
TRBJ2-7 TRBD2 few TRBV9 CASSVGTSGRIWYEQYF TGTGCCAGCAGCGTAGGGACTAGCGGGAGAATTTGGTACGAGCAGTACTTC
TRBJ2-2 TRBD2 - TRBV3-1 CASSPRTSGTTGELFF TGTGCCAGCAGCCCCCGGACTAGCGGAACCACCGGGGAGCTGTTTTTT
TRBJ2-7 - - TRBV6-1 CASSGRQVSRNEQYF TGTGCCAGCAGTGGAAGACAGGTTTCGCGGAATGAGCAGTACTTC
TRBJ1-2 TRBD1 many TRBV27 CASSTGTAYGYTF TGTGCCAGCAGCACAGGGACAGCCTATGGCTACACCTTC
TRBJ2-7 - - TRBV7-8 CASSARGGYEQYF TGTGCCAGCAGCGCGAGAGGGGGCTACGAGCAGTACTTC
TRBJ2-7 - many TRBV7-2 CASSLDLQMGEQYF TGTGCCAGCAGCTTAGACTTGCAAATGGGCGAGCAGTACTTC
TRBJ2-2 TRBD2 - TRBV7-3 CASSVTGGRGTGELFF TGTGCCAGCAGCGTCACGGGGGGGCGCGGCACCGGGGAGCTGTTTTTT
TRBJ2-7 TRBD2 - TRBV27 CASSLKREGYEQYF TGTGCCAGCAGTTTGAAGCGGGAGGGCTACGAGCAGTACTTC
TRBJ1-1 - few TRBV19 CASSGKLNTEAFF TGTGCCAGTAGTGGTAAACTGAACACTGAAGCTTTCTTT
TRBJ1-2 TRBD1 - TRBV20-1 CSADPGQGIFYGYTF TGCAGTGCTGACCCTGGACAGGGGATCTTCTATGGCTACACCTTC
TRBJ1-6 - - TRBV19 CASSIDGRSALHF TGTGCCAGTAGTATAGATGGGCGGTCAGCCCTCCACTTT
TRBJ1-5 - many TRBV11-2 CASSYRAGQNQPQHF TGTGCCAGCAGCTATAGGGCAGGACAAAATCAGCCCCAGCATTTT
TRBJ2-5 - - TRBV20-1 CSASDPPGTQYF TGCAGTGCTTCGGACCCGCCGGGGACCCAGTACTTC
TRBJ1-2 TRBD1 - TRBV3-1 CASSHLDRRNYGYTF TGTGCCAGCAGCCACTTGGACAGGAGGAACTATGGCTACACCTTC
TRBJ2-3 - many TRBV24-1 CATSSLGTQYF TGTGCCACCAGCTCTTTAGGTACGCAGTATTTT
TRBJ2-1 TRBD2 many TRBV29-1 CSGKGTSGNYEQFF TGCAGCGGCAAGGGGACTAGCGGGAATTATGAGCAGTTCTTC
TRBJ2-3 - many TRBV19 CASRLSGMAADTQYF TGTGCCAGTAGATTATCCGGGATGGCTGCAGATACGCAGTATTTT
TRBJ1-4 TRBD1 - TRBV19 CASSSGQGNKNEKLFF TGTGCCAGTAGTTCAGGACAGGGAAATAAAAATGAAAAACTGTTTTTT
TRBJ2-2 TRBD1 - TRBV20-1 CSVGTGRKAGELFF TGCAGTGTAGGGACAGGAAGAAAGGCCGGGGAGCTGTTTTTT
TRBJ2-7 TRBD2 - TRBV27 CASSFYGSGTYEQYF TGTGCCAGCAGTTTCTACGGGAGCGGGACCTACGAGCAGTACTTC
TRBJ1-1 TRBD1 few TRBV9 CASSAFDTTGSTEAFF TGTGCCAGCAGCGCATTTGATACGACAGGGAGCACTGAAGCTTTCTTT
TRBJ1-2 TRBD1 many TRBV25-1 CASSLIPGTDMSGYTF TGTGCCAGCAGTCTTATACCCGGGACAGATATGTCTGGCTACACCTTC
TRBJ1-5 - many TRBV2 CASSAGTARNQPQHF TGTGCCAGCAGCGCCGGGACGGCGCGCAATCAGCCCCAGCATTTT